This T cell receptor (beta chain) comes out of a study of cytomegalovirus exposure and HLA in healthy donors. Study-level findings and limits: In an earlier analysis, productive rearrangement rates for most beta V segments clustered near 87% or 30%. The authors enumerated around 150 TCR beta chains as linked to cytomegalovirus.

This CDR3 contains 14 residues. Per germline, CDR1 KGHSH and CDR2 LQKENI. Trimming at V came to 3 bases and at J to 9 bases, leaving 7 bases not matched to a gene. The PCR made use of 60 Vbeta and 13 Jbeta primers. Libraries were prepared by immunoSEQ multiplex PCR; TCRdb keeps only in-frame clonotypes and omits some of them. The profile covers 90,000 to 120,000 clones, with approximately 79% appearing a single time and roughly 2.3% taken by the ten largest. Concerning this clone itself: Its target is unknown.

This sequence joins TRBV18 and TRBJ2-1, with 8 bases fitting TRBD1. The sample was PBMCs. The TCR originated in a man aged 18-30 years in good health and CMV-seronegative. This chain's CDR3 is CASSPTGERREQFF. CDR3 bases: TGTGCCAGCTCACCGACAGGGGAGCGGCGTGAGCAGTTCTTC.